Sequencing of this T cell receptor beta chain was carried out in a study of T cell responses to AZD1222 COVID-19 vaccine. Study-wide findings and caveats: Reportedly, nearly half the spike-specific TCRs target unmutated variant regions. Regions 160-218 and 743-854 dominated among vaccine-associated CD4 TCRs spanning spike. Vaccination with two AZD1222 doses was followed by a rise in Spike-specific TCR breadth and depth.

Trimming shortened V by 2 bases and J by 5 bases, and 12 bases separated the two germline ends. This CDR3 contains 14 residues. The germline gives CDR1 MDHEN, CDR2 SYDVKM. TCRdb's table, derived via immunoSEQ multiplex PCR, lists solely in-frame clones and lacks some. The sample holds more than 100,000 clones, approximately 92% seen once. A word on this clone: The antigen is unknown.

Second doses at about 4 or about 12 weeks were pooled. The clonotype originates from an adult who received the AZD1222 COVID-19 vaccine. This sequence joins TRBV28 and TRBJ1-1; maybe TRBD1 (6 bases). The sample in question was peripheral blood, obtained 28 days after the second AZD1222 dose. The CDR3 here is CASSLRGVETEAFF. CDR3 DNA: TGTGCCAGCAGTTTAAGGGGGGTAGAGACTGAAGCTTTCTTT.